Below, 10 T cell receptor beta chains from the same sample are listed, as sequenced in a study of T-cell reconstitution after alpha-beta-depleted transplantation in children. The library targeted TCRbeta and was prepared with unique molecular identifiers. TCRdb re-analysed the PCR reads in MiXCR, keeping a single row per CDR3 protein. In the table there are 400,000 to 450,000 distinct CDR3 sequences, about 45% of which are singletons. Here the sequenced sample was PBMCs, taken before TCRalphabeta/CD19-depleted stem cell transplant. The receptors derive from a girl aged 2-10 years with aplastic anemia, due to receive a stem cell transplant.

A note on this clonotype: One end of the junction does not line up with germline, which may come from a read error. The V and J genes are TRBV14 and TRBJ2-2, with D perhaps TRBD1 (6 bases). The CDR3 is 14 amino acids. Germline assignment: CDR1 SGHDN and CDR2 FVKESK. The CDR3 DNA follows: TGTGCCAGCAGGAGGGACACGAACACCGGGGAGCTTTTTTTT. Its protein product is CASRRDTNTGELFF.

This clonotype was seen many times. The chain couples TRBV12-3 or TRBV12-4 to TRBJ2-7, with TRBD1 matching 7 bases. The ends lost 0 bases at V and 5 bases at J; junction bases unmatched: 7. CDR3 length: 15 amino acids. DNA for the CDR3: TGTGCCAGCAGTTTAGCTTCCACCACAGGGGACGAGCAGTACTTC. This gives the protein CASSLASTTGDEQYF.

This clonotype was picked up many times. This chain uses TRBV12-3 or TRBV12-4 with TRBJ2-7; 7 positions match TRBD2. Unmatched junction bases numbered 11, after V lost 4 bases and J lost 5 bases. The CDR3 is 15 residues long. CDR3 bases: TGTGCCAGCAGTTCTTTAGCGGGTACCACCCACGAGCAGTACTTC. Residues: CASSSLAGTTHEQYF.

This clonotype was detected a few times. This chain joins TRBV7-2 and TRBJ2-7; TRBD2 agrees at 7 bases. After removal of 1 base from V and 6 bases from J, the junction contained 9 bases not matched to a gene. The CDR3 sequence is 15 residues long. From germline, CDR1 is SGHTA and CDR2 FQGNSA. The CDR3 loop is CASSLGAGVRSEQYF. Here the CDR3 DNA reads TGTGCCAGCAGCTTAGGGGCGGGGGTACGTAGCGAGCAGTACTTC.

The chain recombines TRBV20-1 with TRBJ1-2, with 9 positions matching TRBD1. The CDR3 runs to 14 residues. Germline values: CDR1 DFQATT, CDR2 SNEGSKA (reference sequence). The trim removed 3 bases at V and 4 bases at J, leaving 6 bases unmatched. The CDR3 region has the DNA TGCAGTGCTAGCCGTCCACAGGGGGCCTATGGCTACACCTTC. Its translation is CSASRPQGAYGYTF.

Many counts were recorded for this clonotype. CDR3 protein: CAISVSGEQYF. CDR3 bases: TGTGCCATCAGTGTGTCCGGGGAGCAGTACTTC. The genes are TRBV10-3 and TRBJ2-7; D is unresolved. Trimming stripped 4 bases from V and 7 bases from J, with 8 bases between. This CDR3 spans 11 amino acids. Germline V gene lookup returns CDR1 ENHRY and CDR2 SYGVKD.

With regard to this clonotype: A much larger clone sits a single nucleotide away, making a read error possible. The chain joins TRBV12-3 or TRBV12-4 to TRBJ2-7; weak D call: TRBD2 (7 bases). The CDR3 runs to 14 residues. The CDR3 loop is CGSTLGGDVYEQYF. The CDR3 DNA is TGTGGCAGCACTTTAGGGGGGGACGTCTACGAGCAGTACTTC.

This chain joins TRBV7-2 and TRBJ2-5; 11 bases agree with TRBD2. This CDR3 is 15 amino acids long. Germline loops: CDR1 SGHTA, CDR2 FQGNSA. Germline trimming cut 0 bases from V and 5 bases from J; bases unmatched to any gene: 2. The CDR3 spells CASSLASGGVETQYF. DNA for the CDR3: TGTGCCAGCAGCTTAGCTAGCGGGGGGGTGGAGACCCAGTACTTC.

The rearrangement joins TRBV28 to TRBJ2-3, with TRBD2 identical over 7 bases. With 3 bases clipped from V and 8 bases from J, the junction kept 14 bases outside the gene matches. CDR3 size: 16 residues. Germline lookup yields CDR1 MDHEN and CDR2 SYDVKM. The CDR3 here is CASSFGSGIASGTQYF. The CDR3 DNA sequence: TGTGCCAGCAGTTTCGGCAGCGGGATTGCCAGCGGTACGCAGTATTTT.

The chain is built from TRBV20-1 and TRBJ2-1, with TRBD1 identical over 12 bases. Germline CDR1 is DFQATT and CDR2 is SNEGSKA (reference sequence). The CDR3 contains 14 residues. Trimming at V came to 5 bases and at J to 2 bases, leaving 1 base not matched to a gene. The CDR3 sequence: CSAGTGGPYNEQFF. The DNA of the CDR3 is TGCAGTGCTGGGACAGGGGGCCCCTACAATGAGCAGTTCTTC.